The next 5 T cell receptor beta chains were all read from a single sample in a study of OX40 agonist ivuxolimab in advanced cancers. The method was immunoSEQ multiplex PCR; TCRdb's version includes in-frame clones alone and lacks a portion of them. The table lists more than 65,000 clones, less than 85% of them singletons. The sequencing used CD4+ or CD8+ T cells sorted from blood, collected in a trial of the OX40 agonist ivuxolimab. The receptors come from an adult with an advanced solid tumor such as melanoma, head and neck, liver or kidney cancer.

This clone was found once. V gene TRBV6-1 combines with J gene TRBJ2-5; a weak D match, TRBD2 (6 bases). CDR1 is MNHNS and CDR2 is SASEGT in the germline V gene. V dropped 6 bases and J dropped 4 bases, with 12 bases sitting between them. This CDR3 contains 13 residues. CDR3 DNA sequence: TGTGCCAGCAGGGAGGGGCCCGGAGAGACCCAGTACTTC. Its protein product is CASREGPGETQYF.

This clone is a singleton in its sample. The chain carries TRBV28 and TRBJ1-6; 11 nucleotides line up with TRBD1. Trimming cost V 4 bases and J 9 bases; bases outside gene matches: 5. The CDR3 is 15 residues long. The germline V gene encodes CDR1 MDHEN and CDR2 SYDVKM. The CDR3 nucleotides are TGTGCCAGCAGTTCACGGGACAGGGGGACTTCACCCCTCCACTTT. Amino acids: CASSSRDRGTSPLHF.

This rearrangement joins TRBV7-2 to TRBJ1-2; tentatively, D is TRBD1 (6 bases). Germline lookup yields CDR1 SGHTA and CDR2 FQGNSA. V shed 6 bases and J shed 1 base, with 12 bases lying between them. The CDR3 sequence is 14 residues long. The CDR3 coding sequence is TGTGCCAGCAGAGTGAGGGGGTTTAACTATGGCTACACCTTC. It translates to CASRVRGFNYGYTF.

The rearrangement joins TRBV9 to TRBJ1-3; no clear D gene. The CDR3 spans 15 residues. Germline lookup yields CDR1 SGDLS and CDR2 YYNGEE. The germline V and J ends were trimmed by 4 bases and 1 base, with 12 bases remaining between them. This chain's CDR3 is CASSRLTESGNTIYF. The CDR3 bases are TGTGCCAGCAGCAGACTAACGGAGTCTGGAAACACCATATATTTT.

The chain couples TRBV7-8 to TRBJ2-7, with 8 bases that match TRBD2. J was trimmed by 2 bases and V by 1 base; bases with no gene match: 7. Per germline, CDR1 SGHVS and CDR2 FQNEAQ. This CDR3 region has 16 residues. Here the CDR3 reads CASSLERAGATYEQYF. CDR3 DNA sequence: TGTGCCAGCAGCTTAGAGCGAGCGGGGGCGACCTACGAGCAGTACTTC. The full variable domain, completed using reference TRBV7-8 and TRBJ2-7, is GAGVSQSPRYKVAKRGQDVALRCDPISGHVSLFWYQQALGQGPEFLTYFQNEAQLDKSGLPSDRFFAERPEGSVSTLKIQRTQQEDSAVYLCASSLERAGATYEQYFGPGTRLTVT.